Listed below are T cell receptor beta chains from one sample, sequenced in a study of OX40 agonist ivuxolimab in advanced cancers. The assay was immunoSEQ multiplex PCR, and TCRdb's table has in-frame clones only and misses some. The sample shows 94,000 or so clones, more than 80% of them seen only once. The material was CD4+ or CD8+ T cells sorted from blood, obtained in a trial of the OX40 agonist ivuxolimab. These receptors came from an adult with an advanced solid tumor such as melanoma, head and neck, liver or kidney cancer. The CDR3 runs from the conserved cysteine through the conserved F or W. A D gene is named only where the DNA matches it firmly. Size is stated for part of the rows, as once, few or many counts, or as a class when the clone is expanded.

TRBV6-6	TRBJ2-3	12	few	NA	TGTGCCAGCATAGGGATCACAGATACGCAGTATTTT	CASIGITDTQYF
TRBV9	TRBJ2-2	16	NA	NA	TGTGCCAGCAGCGTAGTGGACACCCTGAACACCGGGGAGCTGTTTTTT	CASSVVDTLNTGELFF
TRBV19	TRBJ2-7	16	NA	NA	TGTGCCAGTAGTATAACCTACCCCGGGCTGGCCTACGAGCAGTACTTC	CASSITYPGLAYEQYF
TRBV4-3	TRBJ2-1	16	few	NA	TGCGCCAGCAGCCAAGGTCGTCGCGGGTGGGGCAATGAGCAGTTCTTC	CASSQGRRGWGNEQFF
TRBV27	TRBJ1-2	13	NA	NA	TGTGCCAGCAGAGGGACGGAGATCTATGGCTACACCTTC	CASRGTEIYGYTF
TRBV9	TRBJ2-1	16	NA	TRBD2	TGTGCCAGCAGTCCCAGACTAGCGGGAGTGCTGAATGAGCAGTTCTTC	CASSPRLAGVLNEQFF
TRBV18	TRBJ1-5	13	NA	TRBD1	TGTGCCAGCTCACTGGAAGGGGGCCCCGAGTGGTCTTTT	CASSLEGGPEWSF
TRBV5-6	TRBJ1-1	15	NA	NA	TGTGCCAGCAGCTTTGGAAACACCAGGGGCACTGAAGCTTTCTTT	CASSFGNTRGTEAFF
TRBV6-4	TRBJ1-3	16	NA	NA	TGTGCCAGCAGTGACCCCAGGGGCCTCTCTGGAAACACCATATATTTT	CASSDPRGLSGNTIYF
TRBV28	TRBJ1-3	14	NA	NA	TGTGTCAGCAGTAAAGGCGGCTCTGGAAACACCATATATTTT	CVSSKGGSGNTIYF
TRBV7-2	TRBJ2-7	16	once	TRBD2	TGTGCCAGCACTTTGGGGGCTAGCGGGGACGCCTACGAGCAGTACTTC	CASTLGASGDAYEQYF
TRBV10-3	TRBJ2-3	14	NA	NA	TGTGCCATCACACAGGGAGACGGCACAGATACGCAGTATTTT	CAITQGDGTDTQYF
TRBV5-8	TRBJ2-2	14	once	NA	TGTGCCAGCAACCCGGGTGGGAACACCGGGGAGCTGTTTTTT	CASNPGGNTGELFF
TRBV21-1	TRBJ1-5	17	NA	NA	TGTGCCAGCAGCCCCCGGACCGGGGGGGAGTGCAATCAGCCCCAGCATTTT	CASSPRTGGECNQPQHF
TRBV6-1	TRBJ2-1	14	NA	NA	TGTGCCAGCAGTGAATTGGCTAGATTCAATGAGCAGTTCTTC	CASSELARFNEQFF
TRBV2	TRBJ2-7	14	NA	NA	TGTGCCAGCAGGCGGGACTTCCTCGCCGGCGAGCAGTACTTC	CASRRDFLAGEQYF
TRBV18	TRBJ1-1	14	NA	NA	TGTGCCAGCTCACCAGCCAGGGTGGGCACTGAAGCTTTCTTT	CASSPARVGTEAFF
TRBV27	TRBJ2-7	12	NA	NA	TGTGCCAGCAGTGAAACTTCCTCCGAGCAGTACTTC	CASSETSSEQYF
TRBV27	TRBJ2-7	13	NA	NA	TGTGCCAGCAGACTAAGTGACAGGTACGAGCAGTACTTC	CASRLSDRYEQYF
TRBV4-2	TRBJ2-2	16	NA	TRBD1	TGTGCCAGCAGCCAAGATTTATACAGGGGGCAGGGGGAGCTGTTTTTT	CASSQDLYRGQGELFF
TRBV10-3	TRBJ2-3	17	NA	NA	TGTGCCATCAGTGAGTCGGTCCAGGGCATTAGGACAGATACGCAGTATTTT	CAISESVQGIRTDTQYF
TRBV5-1	TRBJ1-2	13	NA	NA	TGCGCCAGCAGCCTCGAGGCGGGCCCCGGCTACACCTTC	CASSLEAGPGYTF